This TCR beta chain was identified in a study of T-cell reconstitution after alpha-beta-depleted transplantation in children. Findings and limits, study-wide: Where alpha-beta T cells came from about two months after transplant was reportedly several hundred expanded graft clones.

As to this clonotype: Its antigen is currently unknown.

V lost 2 bases, J lost 3 bases, and 11 bases lay in between. CDR3 length: 14 residues. Germline lookup yields CDR1 ENHRY and CDR2 SYGVKD. Unique molecular identifiers tagged the TCRbeta library. One entry per CDR3 protein, called by TCRdb with MiXCR from the PCR reads. The sample has about 830,000 distinct CDR3 sequences; approximately 15% are singletons. The material sequenced was PBMCs, mostly from graft donor cells, taken 360 days after TCRalphabeta/CD19-depleted stem cell transplant. The V gene is TRBV10-3, the J gene TRBJ2-7; a weak D match, TRBD2 (6 bases). The TCR comes from a male patient between 10 and 17 years old who had a stem cell transplant for acute lymphoblastic leukemia, so the T cells may come from the graft donor. CDR3 nucleotide sequence: TGTGCCATCAGTGAGACCGCTAGCGTCTACGAGCAGTACTTC. Its protein product is CAISETASVYEQYF.